These 5 T cell receptor beta chains originate from one sample sequenced in a study of cytomegalovirus exposure and HLA in healthy donors. Primers: 60 Vbeta forward and 13 Jbeta reverse. Sequencing was performed with immunoSEQ multiplex PCR; in TCRdb, only in-frame clones are kept and a portion is missing. The sample has roughly 120,000 clones, around 80% seen once. The sequenced sample consisted of PBMCs. These receptors were collected from a man between 25 and 39 years old in good health and CMV-seropositive.

The count of this clone is one. J is TRBJ2-5 and V is TRBV5-4, with 8 positions matching TRBD2. Germline V lookup: CDR1 SGHNT, CDR2 YYREEE (reference sequence). V shed 1 base, J shed 5 bases, and the junction held 10 bases outside the gene matches. This CDR3 has 16 amino acids. CDR3 nucleotide sequence: TGTGCCAGCAGCTTGTTCGGGGGGGGGTCGTTCGAGACCCAGTACTTC. Protein sequence: CASSLFGGGSFETQYF.

The chain uses TRBV11-2 and TRBJ1-4; no definite D call. This CDR3 spans 15 amino acids. Trimming took 4 bases from V and 0 from J, leaving 9 bases between them. CDR1 and CDR2 from the germline V gene are SGHAT and FQNNGV. The CDR3, as DNA: TGTGCCAGCAGCTGGTTCCGCGCAACTAATGAAAAACTGTTTTTT. The encoded protein is CASSWFRATNEKLFF.

The J gene is TRBJ2-3, the V gene TRBV5-1; 8 bases align to TRBD2. After removal of 1 base from V and 2 bases from J, the junction contained 6 bases not matched to a gene. The CDR3 has 16 amino acids. Germline V CDR1 and CDR2: SGHRS, YFSETQ. The CDR3 sequence is CASSLYRGGPTDTQYF. CDR3 coding DNA: TGCGCCAGCAGCTTGTACCGGGGGGGCCCCACAGATACGCAGTATTTT. Full variable domain (rest looked up from reference TRBV5-1 and TRBJ2-3): KAGVTQTPRYLIKTRGQQVTLSCSPISGHRSVSWYQQTPGQGLQFLFEYFSETQRNKGNFPGRFSGRQFSNSRSEMNVSTLELGDSALYLCASSLYRGGPTDTQYFGPGTRLTVL.

The gene calls are TRBV27 and TRBJ1-5; 8 bases agree with TRBD1. Trimming removed 3 bases from V and 0 bases from J; junction bases left unmatched: 10. The CDR3 sequence is 18 residues long. CDR1 and CDR2 from the germline V gene are MNHEY and SMNVEV (reference sequence). CDR3: CASSFRGPPIYSNQPQHF. The CDR3, as DNA: TGTGCCAGCAGTTTCAGGGGGCCCCCCATTTATAGCAATCAGCCCCAGCATTTT.

This sequence joins TRBV11-2 and TRBJ1-6; 9 bases map to TRBD1. Germline values: CDR1 SGHAT, CDR2 FQNNGV. V lost 4 bases, J lost 9 bases, and 7 bases stayed unmatched. CDR3 length: 15 residues. CDR3 coding DNA: TGTGCCAGCAGCTACCGAACAGGGGGCCCTTCACCCCTCCACTTT. Translated: CASSYRTGGPSPLHF.